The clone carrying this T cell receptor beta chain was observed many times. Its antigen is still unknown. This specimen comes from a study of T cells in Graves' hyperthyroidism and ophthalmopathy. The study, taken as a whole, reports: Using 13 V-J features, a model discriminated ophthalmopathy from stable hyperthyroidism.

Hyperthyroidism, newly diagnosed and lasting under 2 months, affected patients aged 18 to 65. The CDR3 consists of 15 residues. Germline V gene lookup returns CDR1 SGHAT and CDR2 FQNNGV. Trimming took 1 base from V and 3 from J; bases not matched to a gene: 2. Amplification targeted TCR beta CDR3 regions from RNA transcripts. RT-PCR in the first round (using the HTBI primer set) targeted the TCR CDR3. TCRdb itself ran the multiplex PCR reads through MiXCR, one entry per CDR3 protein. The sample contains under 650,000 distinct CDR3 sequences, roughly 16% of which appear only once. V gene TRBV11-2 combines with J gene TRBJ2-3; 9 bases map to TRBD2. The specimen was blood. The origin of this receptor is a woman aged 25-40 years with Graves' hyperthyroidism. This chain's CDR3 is CASSLVTSGTDTQYF. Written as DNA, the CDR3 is TGTGCCAGCAGCTTAGTGACTAGCGGAACAGATACGCAGTATTTT.